The rows below give T cell receptor beta chains drawn from one sample of a study of CD8 T cells in Susac syndrome. TCRdb redid the calling of the immunoSEQ multiplex PCR reads with MiXCR, one entry per CDR3 protein. The sample records about 300,000 distinct CDR3 sequences, approximately 89% being singletons. Sequenced sample: CD8+ T cells from PBMCs. Every receptor here comes from a human donor with multiple sclerosis. Both conserved end residues are part of each CDR3. D genes are given only for firm matches. Some rows have no size entry. The others give once, few or many, or a class for an expanded clone.

CDR3 | DNA | size | J | length | D | V
CSVRRGLVAGQGATDTQYF | TGCAGCGTTCGCCGGGGATTAGTGGCGGGACAGGGGGCGACAGATACGCAGTATTTT | NA | TRBJ2-3 | 19 | TRBD1 | TRBV29-1
CASSGDRSYEQYF | TGTGCCAGCAGCGGGGACAGGAGCTACGAGCAGTACTTC | NA | TRBJ2-7 | 13 | TRBD1 | TRBV5-6
CAWGSLGGDPYENTEAFF | TGTGCCTGGGGAAGTTTGGGGGGCGACCCTTACGAGAACACTGAAGCTTTCTTT | NA | TRBJ1-1 | 18 | NA | TRBV30
CSARKLAGQETQYF | TGCAGTGCTAGAAAGTTAGCGGGCCAAGAGACCCAGTACTTC | NA | TRBJ2-5 | 14 | TRBD2 | TRBV20-1
CASSGDRGTNTEAFF | TGTGCCAGCAGTGGTGACAGGGGGACGAACACTGAAGCTTTCTTT | NA | TRBJ1-1 | 15 | TRBD1 | TRBV6-5
CASSIYRETNYGYTF | TGTGCCAGTAGTATCTACAGGGAGACTAACTATGGCTACACCTTC | once | TRBJ1-2 | 15 | NA | TRBV19
CASSYRESYEQYF | TGTGCCAGCAGTTACAGGGAATCCTACGAGCAGTACTTC | NA | TRBJ2-7 | 13 | NA | TRBV27
CASSQDLDRHYEQYF | TGTGCCAGCAGCCAAGATTTGGACAGACACTACGAGCAGTACTTC | NA | TRBJ2-7 | 15 | NA | TRBV3-1
CASSEGLTKGYEQYF | TGTGCCAGCAGTGAAGGCCTAACCAAGGGTTACGAGCAGTACTTC | NA | TRBJ2-7 | 15 | NA | TRBV6-1
CASSAGVSEQFF | TGTGCCAGCAGCGCGGGAGTAAGTGAGCAGTTCTTC | NA | TRBJ2-1 | 12 | NA | TRBV9
CASSQCQGRYGQYF | TGCGCCAGCAGCCAATGCCAAGGCCGGTACGGGCAGTACTTC | NA | TRBJ2-7 | 14 | NA | TRBV4-3
CASGSSSYNEQFF | TGTGCTAGTGGTTCTAGCTCCTACAATGAGCAGTTCTTC | once | TRBJ2-1 | 13 | NA | TRBV12-5
CASSPGLARSYEQYF | TGTGCCAGCAGCCCCGGGCTAGCCCGTTCCTACGAGCAGTACTTC | once | TRBJ2-7 | 15 | NA | TRBV7-6
CASSPRVPLNYGYTF | TGTGCCAGCAGCCCCCGGGTCCCACTTAACTATGGCTACACCTTC | NA | TRBJ1-2 | 15 | NA | TRBV11-1
CASSSPIGETNSPLHF | TGTGCCAGCAGTTCTCCCATAGGGGAAACGAACTCACCCCTCCACTTT | NA | TRBJ1-6 | 16 | NA | TRBV28
CASSQDYSGQDHYEQYF | TGTGCCAGCAGCCAAGATTACTCGGGACAGGACCACTACGAGCAGTACTTC | NA | TRBJ2-7 | 17 | TRBD1 | TRBV3-1
CASSSSTSDYEQYF | TGCGCCAGCAGCTCCTCGACTAGCGACTACGAGCAGTACTTC | NA | TRBJ2-7 | 14 | TRBD2 | TRBV5-1
CASSPRQGEGYEQYF | TGTGCCAGCAGTCCACGTCAGGGGGAAGGCTACGAGCAGTACTTC | many | TRBJ2-7 | 15 | TRBD1 | TRBV6-1
CASSPRVGTDTQYF | TGTGCCAGCAGCCCCCGGGTGGGCACAGATACGCAGTATTTT | NA | TRBJ2-3 | 14 | NA | TRBV13
CATSRERFDGETQYF | TGTGCCACCAGCAGAGAACGGTTCGATGGAGAGACCCAGTACTTC | NA | TRBJ2-5 | 15 | NA | TRBV15
CASSFEADTQYF | TGTGCCAGCAGTTTCGAGGCAGATACGCAGTATTTT | NA | TRBJ2-3 | 12 | NA | TRBV28
CVSTGANIQYF | TGTGTAAGCACAGGGGCAAACATTCAGTACTTC | once | TRBJ2-4 | 11 | TRBD1 | TRBV6-6
CAVRQGPWVDTGELFF | TGTGCCGTACGACAGGGGCCATGGGTCGACACCGGGGAGCTGTTTTTT | few | TRBJ2-2 | 16 | TRBD1 | TRBV6-1
CASSFRVMETQYF | TGTGCCAGCAGCTTCCGGGTGATGGAGACCCAGTACTTC | NA | TRBJ2-5 | 13 | NA | TRBV7-9
CASSPLPAAGTSIDEQFF | TGTGCCAGCAGCCCCCTCCCCGCCGCCGGGACTAGTATCGATGAGCAGTTCTTC | NA | TRBJ2-1 | 18 | TRBD2 | TRBV7-3
CASSLGMGTDTQYF | TGTGCCAGCAGTTTGGGTATGGGCACAGATACGCAGTATTTT | NA | TRBJ2-3 | 14 | NA | TRBV27
CASSYGSRGPKTQYF | TGTGCCAGCAGTTACGGTAGTAGGGGGCCGAAGACCCAGTACTTC | NA | TRBJ2-5 | 15 | TRBD1 | TRBV6-2/TRBV6-3
CAWRITTDPNYGYTF | TGTGCCTGGAGAATAACGACAGACCCTAACTATGGCTACACCTTC | NA | TRBJ1-2 | 15 | NA | TRBV30
CASSLERLGYEQYF | TGTGCCAGCAGCTTAGAGAGGTTGGGCTACGAGCAGTACTTC | NA | TRBJ2-7 | 14 | NA | TRBV7-9
CATSRDRHSGNTIYF | TGTGCCACCAGCAGAGACCGGCACTCTGGAAACACCATATATTTT | few | TRBJ1-3 | 15 | NA | TRBV15
CASSELPTPPGTGELFF | TGTGCCAGCAGTGAACTACCGACACCTCCGGGCACCGGGGAGCTGTTTTTT | NA | TRBJ2-2 | 17 | NA | TRBV6-1
CASRTPGLAGLNEQFF | TGTGCCAGCAGAACACCGGGACTAGCGGGTCTCAATGAGCAGTTCTTC | NA | TRBJ2-1 | 16 | TRBD2 | TRBV5-5
CASSSSGELFF | TGTGCCAGCAGTTCTTCCGGGGAGCTGTTTTTT | NA | TRBJ2-2 | 11 | NA | TRBV6-1
CASRGTGAVRPQHF | TGTGCCAGCAGGGGGACAGGAGCGGTAAGGCCCCAGCATTTT | NA | TRBJ1-5 | 14 | TRBD1 | TRBV2
CASSQGGQGNEKLFF | TGTGCCAGCAGCCAAGGCGGCCAGGGGAATGAAAAACTGTTTTTT | NA | TRBJ1-4 | 15 | NA | TRBV3-1
CASSTGGEPQHF | TGTGCCAGCAGTACAGGGGGGGAGCCCCAGCATTTT | NA | TRBJ1-5 | 12 | TRBD1 | TRBV7-2
CASSGAGQSGNTIYF | TGTGCCAGCAGCGGAGCAGGGCAATCTGGAAACACCATATATTTT | NA | TRBJ1-3 | 15 | NA | TRBV9
CASSPPGSSGRGEQYF | TGTGCCAGCAGCCCACCGGGTTCTAGCGGGAGGGGCGAGCAGTACTTC | NA | TRBJ2-7 | 16 | TRBD2 | TRBV11-2
CAWSTVGYNEQFF | TGTGCCTGGAGCACGGTAGGGTACAATGAGCAGTTCTTC | NA | TRBJ2-1 | 13 | NA | TRBV30
CASSQDETGNEQFF | TGTGCCAGCAGCCAAGACGAGACTGGCAATGAGCAGTTCTTC | NA | TRBJ2-1 | 14 | NA | TRBV14